One sample yielded the 2 T cell receptor beta chains listed below, sequenced in a study of cytomegalovirus exposure and HLA in healthy donors. PCR employed 60 Vbeta and 13 Jbeta primers. Assay: immunoSEQ multiplex PCR; the TCRdb copy retains only in-frame clones and omits some. The sample has about 110,000 clones; approximately 66% are singletons. The sample was PBMCs. The receptors originated from a man between 40 and 49 years old in good health and CMV-seropositive.

This clone was observed once. The chain recombines TRBV6-1 with TRBJ1-3; D call uncertain. The V end lost 3 bases, the J end lost 2 bases, and 8 bases lay between the germline ends. The germline V gene has CDR1 MNHNS and CDR2 SASEGT. CDR3 length equals 14 residues. The CDR3 DNA is TGTGCCAGCAGTGACAGGTATACTGGAAACACCATATATTTT. Amino acid sequence: CASSDRYTGNTIYF.

The chain joins TRBV4-3 to TRBJ2-7; 8 nucleotides agree with TRBD2. CDR1 LGHNA and CDR2 YSLEER come from the germline V gene. This CDR3 has 15 residues. The J segment lost 0 bases and the V segment lost 1 base, leaving 2 bases of the junction unmatched. The CDR3 region has the DNA TGCGCCAGCAGCCAAGCACTAGCGGACTCCTACGAGCAGTACTTC. Its translation: CASSQALADSYEQYF.